The next 18 T cell receptor beta chains were all read from a single sample in a study of T cell repertoires in cytomegalovirus infection. Their target antigens are unknown. TCRdb called the reads again in MiXCR, with one record for every CDR3 protein. The sample has around 85,000 distinct CDR3 sequences; more than 40% are singletons. The sample here was CD8+ T cells from cultured PBMCs, taken from culture after CMV antigen stimulation. The receptors come from a human donor in good health (CMV status not recorded). Some clones in this sample may be carry-over from other donors' samples.

This clonotype was recorded at least ten times. This chain connects TRBV11-2 to TRBJ2-6, with TRBD1 matching 10 bases. This CDR3 is built from 22 residues. Germline V gives CDR1 SGHAT, CDR2 FQNNGV. V lost 1 base, J lost 0 bases, and 15 bases stayed unmatched. The CDR3 is CASSLGGGQGPSPLSGANVLTF. CDR3 DNA: TGTGCCAGCAGCTTAGGGGGGGGACAGGGGCCCTCCCCACTCTCTGGGGCCAACGTCCTGACTTTC. The full variable domain, in which reference TRBV11-2 and TRBJ2-6 provide the parts outside the CDR3, is EAGVAQSPRYKIIEKRQSVAFWCNPISGHATLYWYQQILGQGPKLLIQFQNNGVVDDSQLPKDRFSAERLKGVDSTLKIQPAKLEDSAVYLCASSLGGGQGPSPLSGANVLTFGAGSRLTVL.

The table lists this clonotype with a count of one. The gene calls are TRBV12-3 or TRBV12-4 and TRBJ1-1; D perhaps matches TRBD1 (6 bases). The CDR3 has 14 amino acids. V was cut by 5 bases and J by 1 base, with 11 bases left in between. The CDR3 loop reads CASSTQGRNTEAFF. Here the CDR3 DNA reads TGTGCCAGCAGTACACAGGGCCGGAACACTGAAGCTTTCTTT.

V and J are TRBV7-9 and TRBJ1-2; the D gene is possibly TRBD1 (6 bases). The CDR3 contains 13 residues. Germline CDR1 and CDR2: SEHNR and FQNEAQ (reference sequence). The V end was cut by 3 bases, the J end by 5 bases, with 10 bases between. As DNA, the CDR3 is TGTGCCAGCAGCTTTAGCCAGGGGTATGGCTACACCTTC. It yields the protein CASSFSQGYGYTF.

This clonotype appeared once. The rearrangement uses TRBV7-4 and TRBJ2-2; D gene ambiguous. Germline loops: CDR1 SGHVT, CDR2 SQSDAQ. The CDR3 consists of 14 residues. Trimming took off 4 bases at V and 6 bases at J, with 12 bases between the two ends. This CDR3 reads CASSSVLGAGELFF. The CDR3 region has the DNA TGTGCCAGCAGCTCCGTGCTGGGCGCCGGGGAGCTGTTTTTT.

This clonotype was detected only a few times. The J gene is TRBJ1-1, the V gene TRBV10-3, with unresolved D. V dropped 6 bases and J dropped 5 bases, with 13 bases sitting between them. The germline V gene encodes CDR1 ENHRY and CDR2 SYGVKD. The CDR3 is 13 amino acids. The CDR3 DNA reads as TGTGCCATCAGATCGGCCCGAGGGACTGAAGCTTTCTTT. Protein sequence: CAIRSARGTEAFF.

V and J are TRBV12-3 or TRBV12-4 and TRBJ2-5, with D unresolved. The CDR3 extends over 14 amino acids. V was trimmed by 3 bases and J by 3 bases, leaving 11 bases between them. The CDR3 DNA is TGTGCCAGCAGTTTTCTGGTGGCGAAAGAGACCCAGTACTTC. Translation: CASSFLVAKETQYF.

This chain joins TRBV28 and TRBJ2-1; 9 bases align to TRBD1. This CDR3 contains 15 residues. Germline V gene data show CDR1 as MDHEN and CDR2 as SYDVKM. Losses at the gene ends were 11 bases for V and 9 bases for J; bases not matched to a gene: 17. The CDR3 sequence: CALSRDRDNGGEQFF. The CDR3 DNA sequence: TGTGCCTTATCCCGGGACAGGGATAACGGGGGTGAGCAGTTCTTC.

CDR3 protein: CASSIADTNNEQFF. The CDR3 region has the DNA TGTGCCAGTAGTATAGCGGACACCAACAATGAGCAGTTCTTC. This rearrangement joins TRBV19 to TRBJ2-1; D might be TRBD1 (5 bases). Germline V gives CDR1 LNHDA, CDR2 SQIVND (reference sequence). The CDR3 loop spans 14 amino acids. Trimming stripped 1 base from V and 5 bases from J, with 9 bases between.

This rearrangement joins TRBV7-9 to TRBJ1-1; D remains unclear. V lost 2 bases and J 3 bases, leaving 28 bases between the germline ends. The CDR3 is 20 residues long. Germline V gene data show CDR1 as SEHNR and CDR2 as FQNEAQ (reference sequence). The CDR3 DNA sequence: TGTGCCAGCAGCTTATTCCTCCTTCGTCAAGGTGAATTTTGGGACACTGAAGCTTTCTTT. It yields the protein CASSLFLLRQGEFWDTEAFF.

The gene calls are TRBV4-1 and TRBJ2-7; the match to TRBD1 covers 7 bases. The CDR3 contains 16 residues. V lost 1 base, J lost 2 bases, and 8 bases stayed unmatched. The germline V gene has CDR1 MGHRA and CDR2 YSYEKL. The CDR3 region is CASSQASDRSTYEQYF. The CDR3 DNA is TGCGCCAGCAGCCAAGCCTCGGACAGGTCGACCTACGAGCAGTACTTC.

The gene calls are TRBV7-3 and TRBJ1-1, with D tentatively TRBD1 (5 bases). Trimming removed 5 bases at V and 3 bases at J, with 13 bases between. In germline, CDR1 is SGHTA, CDR2 FQGTGA. This CDR3 region has 14 residues. The CDR3 DNA sequence: TGTGCCAGCAGCCCAGCAGGGCGGGACACTGAAGCTTTCTTT. Translating it yields CASSPAGRDTEAFF.

The chain links TRBV7-9 to TRBJ1-5; TRBD1 might be the D (6 bases). Germline CDR1 and CDR2: SEHNR and FQNEAQ (reference sequence). The CDR3 has 15 amino acids. V lost 5 bases, J lost 6 bases, and 17 bases lay in between. The CDR3 loop is CASSPGGTGSQPQHF. The CDR3 bases are TGTGCCAGCAGCCCAGGCGGTACAGGGTCTCAGCCCCAGCATTTT.

The CDR3 loop is CASSSGQGLTDTQYF. Here the CDR3 DNA reads TGTGCCAGCAGTTCTGGACAGGGGTTAACAGATACGCAGTATTTT. The chain links TRBV6-5 to TRBJ2-3; TRBD1 matches at 9 bases. V gave up 4 bases and J gave up 3 bases; unmatched junction bases: 5. Germline V gene data show CDR1 as MNHEY and CDR2 as SVGAGI. The CDR3 covers 15 residues.

The chain employs TRBV12-3 or TRBV12-4 and TRBJ2-3, with D unresolved. The V gene lost 3 bases and the J gene lost 13 bases, with 11 bases spanning the gap. This CDR3 contains 11 residues. The CDR3 sequence is CASSLGPGEYF. CDR3 DNA sequence: TGTGCCAGCAGTTTGGGCCCCGGAGAGTATTTT.

This clonotype was counted between two and nine times. This sequence joins TRBV20-1 and TRBJ1-3; D is uncertain. The length of the CDR3 is 15 residues. V lost 3 bases, J lost 1 base, and 13 bases lay in between. CDR1 and CDR2 (germline): DFQATT, SNEGSKA (reference sequence). The CDR3 reads CSARSIHGSGNTIYF. CDR3 in DNA: TGCAGTGCTAGGAGTATCCACGGGTCTGGAAACACCATATATTTT.

The chain has TRBV7-3 and TRBJ2-5; D unclear. V dropped 1 base and J dropped 1 base, with 13 bases sitting between them. The CDR3 runs 16 residues. Germline CDR1 SGHTA, CDR2 FQGTGA. Here the CDR3 reads CASSLNPQLGQETQYF. CDR3 DNA: TGTGCCAGCAGCTTAAACCCTCAGCTGGGCCAAGAGACCCAGTACTTC.

This clonotype was recorded a few times. The V call is TRBV13, the J call TRBJ2-7; 7 positions match TRBD1. Trimming removed 3 bases from V and 2 bases from J; junction bases left unmatched: 4. The CDR3 length is 14 residues. The germline V gene has CDR1 PRHDT and CDR2 FYEKMQ (reference sequence). The CDR3: CASSFTGAPYEQYF. The CDR3 DNA reads TGTGCCAGCAGCTTTACAGGGGCCCCCTACGAGCAGTACTTC.

V gene TRBV20-1 combines with J gene TRBJ1-2, with 7 bases identical to TRBD1. V dropped 3 bases and J dropped 5; count of bases not matched to a gene: 15. This CDR3 comprises 16 residues. The germline gives CDR1 DFQATT, CDR2 SNEGSKA (reference sequence). CDR3 in DNA: TGCAGTGCTAGTCGACCACGGGACAGCAGATTTTATGGCTACACCTTC. Its protein is CSASRPRDSRFYGYTF.